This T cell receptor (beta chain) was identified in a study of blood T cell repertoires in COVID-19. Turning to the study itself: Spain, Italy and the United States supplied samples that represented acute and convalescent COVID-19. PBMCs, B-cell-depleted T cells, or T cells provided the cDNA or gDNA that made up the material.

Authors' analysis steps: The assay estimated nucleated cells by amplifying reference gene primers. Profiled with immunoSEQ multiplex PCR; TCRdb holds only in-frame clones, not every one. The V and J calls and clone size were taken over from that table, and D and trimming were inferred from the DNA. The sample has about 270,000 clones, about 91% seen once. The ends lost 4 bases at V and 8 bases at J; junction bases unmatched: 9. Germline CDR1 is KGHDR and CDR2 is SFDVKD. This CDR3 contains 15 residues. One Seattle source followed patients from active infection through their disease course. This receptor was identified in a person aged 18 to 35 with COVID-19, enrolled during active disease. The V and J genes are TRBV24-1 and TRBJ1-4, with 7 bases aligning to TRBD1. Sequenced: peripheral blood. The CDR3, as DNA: TGTGCCACCAGTGAAGGGGGACAGTGGGCCGAAAAACTGTTTTTT. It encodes CATSEGGQWAEKLFF.